This entry is about one T cell receptor beta chain. Its matching antigen is unknown. A J-beta primer mix and a sample-barcoded 5' primer were used in a second PCR of roughly 7 to 12 cycles. MiXCR, run by TCRdb on the 5' RACE reads, gives a single entry per CDR3 protein. Counted here are 650,000 to 1,000,000 distinct CDR3 sequences, about half occurring once; the ten biggest clones make up about a sixth. The data were taken from a study of blood T cells in healthy people across ages. Study conclusions and caveats: It was not known whether donors were CMV positive (a possible confounder of expanded clonotype changes). Roughly linear declines in TCR beta diversity per million T cells occurred with age.

The CDR3 totals 18 residues. V was cut by 0 bases and J by 11 bases, with 28 bases left in between. The source is a man aged 80 or over in good health. Input material: blood. V usage is TRBV12-3 or TRBV12-4 and J usage is TRBJ2-5; tentatively, D is TRBD1 (9 bases). The chain's CDR3 is CASSLAGTGTRRGNEQYF. The CDR3 coding sequence is TGTGCCAGCAGTTTAGCCGGGACAGGGACTAGAAGGGGCAATGAGCAGTACTTC.